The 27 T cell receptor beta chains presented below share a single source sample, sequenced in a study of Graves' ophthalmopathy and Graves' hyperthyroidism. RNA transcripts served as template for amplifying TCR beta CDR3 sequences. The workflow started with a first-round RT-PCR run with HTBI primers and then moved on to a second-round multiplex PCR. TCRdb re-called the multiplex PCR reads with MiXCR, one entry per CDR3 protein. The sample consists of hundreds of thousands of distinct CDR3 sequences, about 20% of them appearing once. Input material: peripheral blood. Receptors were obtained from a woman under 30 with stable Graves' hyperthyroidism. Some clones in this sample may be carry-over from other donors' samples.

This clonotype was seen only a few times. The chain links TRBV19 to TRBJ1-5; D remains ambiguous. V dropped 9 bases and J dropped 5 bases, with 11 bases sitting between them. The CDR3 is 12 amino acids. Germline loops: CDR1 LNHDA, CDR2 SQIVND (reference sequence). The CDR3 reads CASNIGDQPQHF. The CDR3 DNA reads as TGTGCCAGCAACATTGGGGATCAGCCCCAGCATTTT.

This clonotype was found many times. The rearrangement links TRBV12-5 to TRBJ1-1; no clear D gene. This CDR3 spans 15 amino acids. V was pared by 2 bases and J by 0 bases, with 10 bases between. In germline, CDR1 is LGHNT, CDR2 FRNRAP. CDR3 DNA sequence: TGTGCTAGTGGTTTGACCCCACCAGTGAACACTGAAGCTTTCTTT. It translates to CASGLTPPVNTEAFF. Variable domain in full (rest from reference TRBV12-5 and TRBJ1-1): DARVTQTPRHKVTEMGQEVTMRCQPILGHNTVFWYRQTMMQGLELLAYFRNRAPLDDSGMPKDRFSAEMPDATLATLKIQPSEPRDSAVYFCASGLTPPVNTEAFFGQGTRLTVV.

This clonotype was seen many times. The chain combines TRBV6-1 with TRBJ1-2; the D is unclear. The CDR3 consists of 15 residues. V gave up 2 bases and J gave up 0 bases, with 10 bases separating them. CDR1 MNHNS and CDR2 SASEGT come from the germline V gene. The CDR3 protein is CASSEFQFPNYGYTF. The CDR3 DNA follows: TGTGCCAGCAGTGAATTTCAGTTTCCTAACTATGGCTACACCTTC.

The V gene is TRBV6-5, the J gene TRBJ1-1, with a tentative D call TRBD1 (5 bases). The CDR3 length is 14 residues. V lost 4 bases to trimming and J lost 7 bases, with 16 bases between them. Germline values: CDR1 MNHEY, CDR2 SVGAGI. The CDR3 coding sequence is TGTGCCAGCAGTTTTAATGACAGAAAAGGTGAAGCTTTCTTT. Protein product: CASSFNDRKGEAFF.

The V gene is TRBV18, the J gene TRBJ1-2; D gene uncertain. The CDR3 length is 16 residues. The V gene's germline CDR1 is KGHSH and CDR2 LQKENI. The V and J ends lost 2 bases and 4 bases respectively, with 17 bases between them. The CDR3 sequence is CASSPNRGTVGYGYTF. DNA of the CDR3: TGTGCCAGCTCACCAAACCGGGGAACGGTGGGCTATGGCTACACCTTC.

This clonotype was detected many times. The CDR3 reads CASSERVSGANVLTF. CDR3 nucleotide sequence: TGTGCCAGCAGCGAAAGGGTGTCAGGGGCCAACGTCCTGACTTTC. V gene TRBV6-1 combines with J gene TRBJ2-6, with no clear D. The germline V gene encodes CDR1 MNHNS and CDR2 SASEGT. Trimming left V 6 bases short and J 4 bases short, with 13 bases between. The CDR3 has 15 residues.

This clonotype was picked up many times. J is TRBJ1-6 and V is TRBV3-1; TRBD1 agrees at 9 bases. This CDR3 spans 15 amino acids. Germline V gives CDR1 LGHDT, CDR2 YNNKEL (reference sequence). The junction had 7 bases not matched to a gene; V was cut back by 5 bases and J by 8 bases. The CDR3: CASSIRDRDDSPLHF. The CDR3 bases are TGTGCCAGCAGCATCCGGGACAGGGACGATTCACCCCTCCACTTT.

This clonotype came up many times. CDR3 in DNA: TGTGCCAGCAGCCAAGAATCGGGGTATGGCTACACCTTC. Its protein is CASSQESGYGYTF. The V gene is TRBV4-2, the J gene TRBJ1-2; D not resolved. CDR1 is LGHNA, CDR2 YNFKEQ, per germline. The CDR3 loop spans 13 amino acids. The V and J ends lost 0 bases and 5 bases respectively, with 7 bases between them.

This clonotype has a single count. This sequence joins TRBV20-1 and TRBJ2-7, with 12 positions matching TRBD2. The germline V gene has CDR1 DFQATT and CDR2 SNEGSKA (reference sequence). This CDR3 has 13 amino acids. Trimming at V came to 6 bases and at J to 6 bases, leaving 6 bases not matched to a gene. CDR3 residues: CSAPTSGSGEQYF. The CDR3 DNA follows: TGCAGTGCGCCGACTAGCGGGAGTGGCGAGCAGTACTTC.

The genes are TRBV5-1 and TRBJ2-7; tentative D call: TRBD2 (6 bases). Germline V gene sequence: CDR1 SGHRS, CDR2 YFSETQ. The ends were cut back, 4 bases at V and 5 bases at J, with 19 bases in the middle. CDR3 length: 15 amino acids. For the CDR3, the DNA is TGCGCCAGCAGCCTAGGAGGGAAATCGACCAACGAGCAGTACTTC. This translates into CASSLGGKSTNEQYF. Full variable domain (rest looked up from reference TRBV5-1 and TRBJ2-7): KAGVTQTPRYLIKTRGQQVTLSCSPISGHRSVSWYQQTPGQGLQFLFEYFSETQRNKGNFPGRFSGRQFSNSRSEMNVSTLELGDSALYLCASSLGGKSTNEQYFGPGTRLTVT.

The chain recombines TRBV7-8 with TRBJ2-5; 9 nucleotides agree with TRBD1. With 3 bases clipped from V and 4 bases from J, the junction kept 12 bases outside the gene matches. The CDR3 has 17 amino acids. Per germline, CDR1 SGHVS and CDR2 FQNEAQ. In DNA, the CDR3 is TGTGCCAGCAGCTTGAACAGGGGGCGCGGAGGGAGAGAGACCCAGTACTTC. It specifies CASSLNRGRGGRETQYF.

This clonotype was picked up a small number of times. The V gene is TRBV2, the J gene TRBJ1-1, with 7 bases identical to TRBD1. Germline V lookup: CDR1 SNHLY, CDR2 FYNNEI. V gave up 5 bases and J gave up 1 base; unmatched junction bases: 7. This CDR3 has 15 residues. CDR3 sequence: CASSPDREKNTEAFF. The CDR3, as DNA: TGTGCCAGCAGTCCAGACAGGGAGAAGAACACTGAAGCTTTCTTT.

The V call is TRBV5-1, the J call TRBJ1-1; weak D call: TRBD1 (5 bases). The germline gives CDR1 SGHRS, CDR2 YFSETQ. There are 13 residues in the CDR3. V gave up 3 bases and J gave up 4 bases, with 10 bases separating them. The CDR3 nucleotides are TGCGCCAGCAGCTCCGGGGGATTCACTGAAGCTTTCTTT. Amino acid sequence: CASSSGGFTEAFF.

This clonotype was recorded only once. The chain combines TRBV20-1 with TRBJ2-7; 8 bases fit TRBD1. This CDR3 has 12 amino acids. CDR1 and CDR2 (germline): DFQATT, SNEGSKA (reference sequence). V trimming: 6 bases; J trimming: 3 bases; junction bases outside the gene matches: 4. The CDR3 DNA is TGCAGTGCGACGGGACAGGACTACGAGCAGTACTTC. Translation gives CSATGQDYEQYF.

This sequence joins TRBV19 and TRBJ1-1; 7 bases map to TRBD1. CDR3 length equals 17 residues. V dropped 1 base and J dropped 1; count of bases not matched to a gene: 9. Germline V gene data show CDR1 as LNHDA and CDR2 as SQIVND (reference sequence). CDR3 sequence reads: CASSIGWTGRGNTEAFF. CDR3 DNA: TGTGCCAGTAGTATAGGTTGGACAGGCAGGGGGAACACTGAAGCTTTCTTT.

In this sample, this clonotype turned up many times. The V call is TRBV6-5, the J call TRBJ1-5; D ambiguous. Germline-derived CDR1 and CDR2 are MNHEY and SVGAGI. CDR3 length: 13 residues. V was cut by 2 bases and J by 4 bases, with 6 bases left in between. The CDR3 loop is CASSYRVNQPQHF. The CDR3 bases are TGTGCCAGCAGTTACAGGGTAAATCAGCCCCAGCATTTT.

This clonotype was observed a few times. CDR3 protein: CASSLVMSGAYQETQYF. In DNA, the CDR3 is TGTGCCAGCAGCTTAGTTATGTCAGGGGCGTACCAAGAGACCCAGTACTTC. This chain links TRBV11-2 with TRBJ2-5, with D tentatively TRBD1 (6 bases). The length of the CDR3 is 17 residues. Germline V lookup: CDR1 SGHAT, CDR2 FQNNGV. Deletions cut 1 base from V and 0 bases from J, with 15 bases between.

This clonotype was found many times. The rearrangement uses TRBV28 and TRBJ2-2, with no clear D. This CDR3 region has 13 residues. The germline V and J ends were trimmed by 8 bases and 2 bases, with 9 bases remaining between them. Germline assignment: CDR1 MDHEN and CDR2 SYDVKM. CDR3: CASPAANTGELFF. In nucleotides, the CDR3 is TGTGCCAGCCCCGCCGCAAACACCGGGGAGCTGTTTTTT.

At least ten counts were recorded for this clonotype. The CDR3 DNA sequence: TGTGCCAGCAGTGAATCAGGGGCGGGAAATTCACCCCTCCACTTT. Translated: CASSESGAGNSPLHF. This chain connects TRBV6-4 to TRBJ1-6; D perhaps matches TRBD1 (6 bases). This CDR3 has 15 residues. Trimming took off 3 bases at V and 7 bases at J, with 13 bases between the two ends. CDR1 is MRHNA, CDR2 SNTAGT, per germline.

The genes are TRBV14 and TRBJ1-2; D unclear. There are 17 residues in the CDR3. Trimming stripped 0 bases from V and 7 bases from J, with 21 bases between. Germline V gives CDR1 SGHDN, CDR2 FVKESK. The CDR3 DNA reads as TGTGCCAGCAGCCAAGATTGGATTACGGGTCGCCTCCGTGGCTACACCTTC. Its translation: CASSQDWITGRLRGYTF.

CDR3 residues: CAWGPPGTSYEQYF. As DNA, the CDR3 is TGTGCCTGGGGGCCCCCAGGGACCTCCTACGAGCAGTACTTC. V is TRBV30 and J is TRBJ2-7; D possibly uses TRBD1 or TRBD2 (5 bases each). CDR3 length: 14 residues. Germline V gene lookup returns CDR1 GTSNPN and CDR2 SVGIG (reference sequence). Trimming left V 5 bases short and J 0 bases short, with 14 bases between.

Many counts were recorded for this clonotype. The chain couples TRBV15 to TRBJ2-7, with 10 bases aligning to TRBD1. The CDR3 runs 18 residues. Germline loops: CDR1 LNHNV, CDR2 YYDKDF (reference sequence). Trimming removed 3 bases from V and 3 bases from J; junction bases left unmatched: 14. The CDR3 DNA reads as TGTGCCACCAGCAGGGAAACGGGACAGGGGATTTCTCTCTACGAGCAGTACTTC. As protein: CATSRETGQGISLYEQYF.

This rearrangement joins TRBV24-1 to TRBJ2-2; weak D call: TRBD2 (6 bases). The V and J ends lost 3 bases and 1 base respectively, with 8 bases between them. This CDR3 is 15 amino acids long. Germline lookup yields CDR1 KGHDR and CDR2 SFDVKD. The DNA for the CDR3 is TGTGCCACCAGTGATCATAGCGGGAACACCGGGGAGCTGTTTTTT. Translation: CATSDHSGNTGELFF.

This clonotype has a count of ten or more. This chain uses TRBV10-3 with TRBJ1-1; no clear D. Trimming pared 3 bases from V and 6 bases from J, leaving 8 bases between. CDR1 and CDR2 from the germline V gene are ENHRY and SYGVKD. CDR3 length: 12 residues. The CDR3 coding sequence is TGTGCCATCAGTGAAGGGTGGGCTGAAGCTTTCTTT. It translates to CAISEGWAEAFF.

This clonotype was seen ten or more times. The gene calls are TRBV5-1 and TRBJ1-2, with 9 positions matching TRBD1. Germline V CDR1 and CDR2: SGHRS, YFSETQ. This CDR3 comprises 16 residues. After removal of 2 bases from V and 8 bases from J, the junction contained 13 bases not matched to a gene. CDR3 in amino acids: CASSFHSRDRDGGYTF. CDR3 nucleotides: TGCGCCAGCAGCTTCCACTCCCGGGACAGGGATGGCGGCTACACCTTC.

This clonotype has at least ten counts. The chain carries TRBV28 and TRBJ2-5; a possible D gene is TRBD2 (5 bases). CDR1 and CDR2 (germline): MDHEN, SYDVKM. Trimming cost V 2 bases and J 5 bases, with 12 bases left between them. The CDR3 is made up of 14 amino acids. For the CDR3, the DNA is TGTGCCAGCAGTTTAAATACTAGACGGGAGACCCAGTACTTC. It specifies CASSLNTRRETQYF. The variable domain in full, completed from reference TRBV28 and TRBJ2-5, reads DVKVTQSSRYLVKRTGEKVFLECVQDMDHENMFWYRQDPGLGLRLIYFSYDVKMKEKGDIPEGYSVSREKKERFSLILESASTNQTSMYLCASSLNTRRETQYFGPGTRLLVL.

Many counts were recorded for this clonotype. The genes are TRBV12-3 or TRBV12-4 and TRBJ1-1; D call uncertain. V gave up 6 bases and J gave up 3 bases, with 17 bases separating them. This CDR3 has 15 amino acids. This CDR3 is CASSRRTAFDTEAFF. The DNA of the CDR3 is TGTGCCAGCAGCCGCCGTACCGCCTTTGACACTGAAGCTTTCTTT.